The clone carrying this T cell receptor beta chain showed up just a few times. Its antigen is as yet unknown. V was pared by 5 bases and J by 7 bases, with 8 bases between. The CDR3 has 12 residues. Germline V gives CDR1 SNHLY, CDR2 FYNNEI. Time point meaning: week 5, during vaccination. Every single dose of the vaccine, 300 ug of mutant IDH1 20-mer peptide, came with topical imiquimod. Donors harbored newly found WHO grade 3 or 4 IDH1-mutant, ATRX-lost astrocytomas. The data derive from a study of a mutant IDH1 vaccine in newly diagnosed glioma. Study context: Onset of vaccination occurred 4-6 weeks following radiotherapy alone, or with temozolomide cycles. Treated patients, around 60% male and 37.5% female, averaged roughly 43 years of age.

Points from the study as a whole: Pseudoprogression seemingly bore no relation to changes in top peripheral T cell clonotypes.

Sequencing used immunoSEQ multiplex PCR; TCRdb keeps in-frame clones, though not all of them. This table has under 45,000 clones, around 81% appearing once. The material sequenced was PBMCs, taken from a glioma patient whose treatment included an IDH1 peptide vaccine. The clonotype originates from a man aged 50 to 60 with glioma. The rearrangement links TRBV2 to TRBJ2-2; D is ambiguous. The CDR3, as DNA: TGTGCCAGCAGTACGGATATCGGGGAGCTGTTTTTT. Translated, it gives CASSTDIGELFF.